The 11 T cell receptor beta chains listed next were all sequenced from one sample in a study of blood T cell repertoires in COVID-19. Sequenced by immunoSEQ multiplex PCR; TCRdb stores in-frame clones only, minus some. The table has 100,000 or so clones, about 80% seen once. Material for sequencing was peripheral blood. The receptors were sampled from a man between 65 and 79 years old with active or convalescent COVID-19.

The rearrangement joins TRBV29-1 to TRBJ2-5; D perhaps matches TRBD1 (6 bases). CDR1 and CDR2 (germline): SQVTM, ANQGSEA. V was cut by 6 bases and J by 5 bases, with 10 bases left in between. The CDR3 has 11 residues. Here the CDR3 DNA reads TGCAGCGTACACAGGGTGGAGACCCAGTACTTC. Protein: CSVHRVETQYF.

This clone was counted a few times. This rearrangement joins TRBV29-1 to TRBJ2-7, with 13 nucleotides matching TRBD2. The CDR3 is 16 amino acids. V shed 1 base and J 2 bases; nucleotides not matched to a gene: 5. Germline CDR1 and CDR2: SQVTM and ANQGSEA. For the CDR3, the DNA is TGCAGCGTTGAAGGGAGGGGACTAGCGGGAACCTACGAGCAGTACTTC. Amino acid sequence: CSVEGRGLAGTYEQYF.

The chain links TRBV4-2 to TRBJ2-4; D is uncertain. This CDR3 region has 15 residues. V lost 4 bases to trimming and J lost 3 bases, with 13 bases between them. The V gene's germline CDR1 is LGHNA and CDR2 YNFKEQ. CDR3 loop: CASSPDIELKNIQYF. In DNA form, the CDR3 reads TGTGCCAGCAGCCCTGACATAGAACTCAAAAACATTCAGTACTTC.

The chain uses TRBV7-2 and TRBJ1-5; 7 nucleotides line up with TRBD1. The trim removed 2 bases at V and 0 bases at J, leaving 7 bases unmatched. This CDR3 contains 17 residues. Germline lookup yields CDR1 SGHTA and CDR2 FQGNSA. CDR3 region: CASSLTTGIYSNQPQHF. For the CDR3, the DNA is TGTGCCAGCAGCTTAACGACAGGGATTTATAGCAATCAGCCCCAGCATTTT.

This rearrangement joins TRBV30 to TRBJ1-5; 7 positions agree with TRBD1. Germline-derived CDR1 and CDR2 are GTSNPN and SVGIG (reference sequence). The CDR3 is 14 amino acids. The V segment lost 2 bases and the J segment 5 bases; nucleotides outside the gene matches: 6. The CDR3 is CAWSKGQWDQPQHF. The CDR3 DNA reads TGTGCCTGGAGTAAGGGACAGTGGGATCAGCCCCAGCATTTT.

This chain connects TRBV7-2 to TRBJ2-2, with 7 bases identical to TRBD1. CDR3 length: 16 amino acids. V was clipped by 5 bases and J by 0 bases; unmatched bases: 6. The germline V gene encodes CDR1 SGHTA and CDR2 FQGNSA. CDR3 residues: CASSPVGTANTGELFF. Here the CDR3 DNA reads TGTGCCAGCAGCCCCGTGGGGACAGCGAACACCGGGGAGCTGTTTTTT.

This sequence joins TRBV30 and TRBJ2-5; D possibly corresponds to TRBD1 (6 bases). V was pared by 7 bases and J by 4 bases, with 13 bases between. CDR1 GTSNPN and CDR2 SVGIG come from the germline V gene (reference sequence). The CDR3 has 12 amino acids. The CDR3 sequence: CASSGRGETQYF. In DNA, the CDR3 is TGTGCCTCCAGCGGCAGGGGAGAGACCCAGTACTTC.

J is TRBJ2-5 and V is TRBV19; D possibly corresponds to TRBD1 (5 bases). The CDR3 length is 13 residues. V lost 3 bases, J lost 5 bases, and 10 bases lay in between. The germline V gene has CDR1 LNHDA and CDR2 SQIVND (reference sequence). Here the CDR3 reads CASSIGARETQYF. The CDR3 DNA is TGTGCCAGTAGTATTGGGGCTAGGGAGACCCAGTACTTC.

This rearrangement joins TRBV9 to TRBJ2-6; tentatively, D is TRBD2 (5 bases). This CDR3 has 16 residues. CDR1 is SGDLS and CDR2 is YYNGEE in the germline V gene. V was cut by 4 bases and J by 3 bases, with 14 bases left in between. As DNA, the CDR3 is TGTGCCAGCAGCTCCATCACCGGACTTGGGGCCAACGTCCTGACTTTC. Residues: CASSSITGLGANVLTF. The full variable domain, with the rest looked up from reference TRBV9 and TRBJ2-6, is DSGVTQTPKHLITATGQRVTLRCSPRSGDLSVYWYQQSLDQGLQFLIQYYNGEERAKGNILERFSAQQFPDLHSELNLSSLELGDSALYFCASSSITGLGANVLTFGAGSRLTVL.

The chain combines TRBV5-1 with TRBJ2-7, with 9 nucleotides matching TRBD1. The junction had 14 bases not matched to a gene; V was cut back by 4 bases and J by 12 bases. Germline values: CDR1 SGHRS, CDR2 YFSETQ. This CDR3 has 14 residues. CDR3: CASSQGTGNLRLYF. The CDR3 DNA reads as TGCGCCAGCAGCCAAGGGACAGGGAACTTGCGGTTGTACTTC.

This chain connects TRBV2 to TRBJ1-1, with unresolved D. Trimming pared 5 bases from V and 0 bases from J, leaving 10 bases between. This CDR3 has 14 residues. Germline lookup yields CDR1 SNHLY and CDR2 FYNNEI. The chain's CDR3 is CASSWSPVNTEAFF. The CDR3 coding sequence is TGTGCCAGCAGTTGGAGTCCAGTGAACACTGAAGCTTTCTTT.